This T cell receptor (beta chain) was found in a study of blood T cells in healthy people across ages. Primers used in a second PCR of roughly 6 to 12 cycles were a sample-barcoded 5' primer and a J-beta primer mix. TCRdb ran MiXCR on the 5' RACE reads and lists one entry per CDR3 protein. This sample has a few hundred thousand distinct CDR3 sequences, with about 27% found just once. Broader study findings: Observed TCR beta diversity per million T cells went down as age went up. This fall followed a roughly linear course with age.

As for this clonotype: The antigen is not known.

The CDR3 totals 14 residues. CDR1 DFQATT and CDR2 SNEGSKA come from the germline V gene (reference sequence). Trimming removed 2 bases from V and 2 bases from J, with 12 bases in between. These data are also associated with another study on T cells of mothers and their children. According to that study: The extracted RNA was employed in its entirety for cDNA synthesis, at roughly 1.5 ug per 15 ul.

The rearrangement links TRBV20-1 to TRBJ1-1; no clear D. The clonotype comes from a boy between 2 and 10 years old in good health. Sequencing was done on a sample of blood. CDR3 DNA sequence: TGCAGTGCTAGACGGAGGCAGCCCAACACTGAAGCTTTCTTT. It encodes CSARRRQPNTEAFF.